This TCR beta chain is drawn from a study of T cells after yellow fever vaccination. Study-wide results and caveats: Boosting was followed by the reappearance of most primary-vaccination clones (less than 98% CD4, about 88% CD8). Weaker overall was a secondary response that nonetheless peaked faster, on day 5 versus 15. Within FACS-sorted repertoires, abundant clonotypes contaminating from the bulk population could be present.

5'RACE template switching added a universal primer site and UMIs to TCR cDNA. One entry per CDR3 protein, called by TCRdb with MiXCR from the 5' RACE reads. This repertoire shows tens of thousands of distinct CDR3 sequences, about 6.6% found once; its top ten account for less than 25%. This clonotype has just a few counts. V lost 0 bases, J lost 3 bases, and 6 bases lay in between. The CDR3 has 14 amino acids. Germline V gene lookup returns CDR1 SGHDN and CDR2 FVKESK. The rearrangement uses TRBV14 and TRBJ1-3; D is unclear. The material sequenced was CD8+ T cells not binding an NS4B(214-222) dextramer, sorted from PBMCs, taken around 45 days after the first yellow fever vaccination. This receptor was identified in a man younger than 35 who received the YFV17D yellow fever vaccine. The CDR3 DNA reads TGTGCCAGCAGCCAAGACGGGATTGGAAACACCATATATTTT. Its translation: CASSQDGIGNTIYF.